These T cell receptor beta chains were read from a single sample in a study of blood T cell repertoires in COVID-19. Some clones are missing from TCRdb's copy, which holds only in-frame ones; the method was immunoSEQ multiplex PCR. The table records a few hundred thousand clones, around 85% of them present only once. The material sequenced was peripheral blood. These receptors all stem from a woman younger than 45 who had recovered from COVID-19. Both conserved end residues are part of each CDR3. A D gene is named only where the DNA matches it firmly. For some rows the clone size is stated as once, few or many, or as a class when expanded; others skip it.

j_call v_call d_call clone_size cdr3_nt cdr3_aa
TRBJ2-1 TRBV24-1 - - TGTGCCACCAGTGCGCCCGAGGCAGCCTACAATGAGCAGTTCTTC CATSAPEAAYNEQFF
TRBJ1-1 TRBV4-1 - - TGCGCCAGCAGCCAAGATCCAGGCCTGAACACTGAAGCTTTCTTT CASSQDPGLNTEAFF
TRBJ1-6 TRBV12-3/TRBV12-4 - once TGTGCCAGCAGTTTTACAGCGGGTTCACCCCTCCACTTT CASSFTAGSPLHF
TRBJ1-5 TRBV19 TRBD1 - TGTGCCAGTAGCCCACTCCTCCGGGACAGTCAATTAGTGCCCCAGCATTTT CASSPLLRDSQLVPQHF
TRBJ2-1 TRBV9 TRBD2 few TGTGCCAGCAGCGGTCTAGCGGTCTCCTACAATGAGCAGTTCTTC CASSGLAVSYNEQFF
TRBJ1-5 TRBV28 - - TGTGCCAGCAGTTTTATCAACGGGGAGAGCAATCAGCCCCAGCATTTT CASSFINGESNQPQHF
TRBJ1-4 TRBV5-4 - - TGTGCCAGCAGCTTGGGAGGGTATGATGAAAAACTGTTTTTT CASSLGGYDEKLFF
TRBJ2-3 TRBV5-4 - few TGTGCCAGCAGTTTTGACATAAGCGGACAGACAGATACGCAGTATTTT CASSFDISGQTDTQYF
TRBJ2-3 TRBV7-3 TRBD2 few TGTGCCAGCAGCTTCGTAGCGGGAGGGAGCACAGATACGCAGTATTTT CASSFVAGGSTDTQYF
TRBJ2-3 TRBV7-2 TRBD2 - TGTGCCAGCAGCTTAGTAGCGGGAGCGCCAGATACGCAGTATTTT CASSLVAGAPDTQYF
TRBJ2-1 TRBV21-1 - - TGTGCCAGCAGCAAAGTGTCCGAGAGAACCTACAATGAGCAGTTCTTC CASSKVSERTYNEQFF
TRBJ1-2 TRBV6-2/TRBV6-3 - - TGTGCCAGCAGTGACCCCGGACACCCAGCTAACTATGGCTACACCTTC CASSDPGHPANYGYTF
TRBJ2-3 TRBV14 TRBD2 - TGTGCCAGCAGCCAACTAGCGGGAGCATCAGATACGCAGTATTTT CASSQLAGASDTQYF
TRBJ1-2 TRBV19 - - TGTGCCAGTAGTCAATACACAACGAACTATGGCTACACCTTC CASSQYTTNYGYTF
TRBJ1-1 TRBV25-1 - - TGTGCCAGCAGTGACGGGAAGGTAGGGACTGAAGCTTTCTTT CASSDGKVGTEAFF
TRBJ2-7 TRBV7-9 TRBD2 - TGTGCCAGCAGCCCGCGCGGGGGAATAGGCTACGAGCAGTACTTC CASSPRGGIGYEQYF